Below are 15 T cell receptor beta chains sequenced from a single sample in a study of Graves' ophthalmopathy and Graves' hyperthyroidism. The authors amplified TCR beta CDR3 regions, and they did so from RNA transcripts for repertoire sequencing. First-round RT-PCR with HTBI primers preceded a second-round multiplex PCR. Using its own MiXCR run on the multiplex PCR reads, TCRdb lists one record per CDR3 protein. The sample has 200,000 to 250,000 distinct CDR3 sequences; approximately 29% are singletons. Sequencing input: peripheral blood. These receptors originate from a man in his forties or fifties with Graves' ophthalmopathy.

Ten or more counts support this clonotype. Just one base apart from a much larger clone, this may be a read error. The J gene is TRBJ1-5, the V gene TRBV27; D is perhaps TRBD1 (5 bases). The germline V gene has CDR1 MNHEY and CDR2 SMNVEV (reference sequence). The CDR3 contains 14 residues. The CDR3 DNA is TGTGCCAGCAACGCATCGGGGCCGGGGCAGCTCCAGCATTTT. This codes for CASNASGPGQLQHF.

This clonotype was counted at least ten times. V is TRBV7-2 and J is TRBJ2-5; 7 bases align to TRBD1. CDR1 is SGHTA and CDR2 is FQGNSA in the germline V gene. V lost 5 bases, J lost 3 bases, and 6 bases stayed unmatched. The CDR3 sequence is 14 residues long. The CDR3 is CASSRGQLKETQYF. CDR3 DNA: TGTGCCAGCAGCAGGGGACAGCTTAAAGAGACCCAGTACTTC.

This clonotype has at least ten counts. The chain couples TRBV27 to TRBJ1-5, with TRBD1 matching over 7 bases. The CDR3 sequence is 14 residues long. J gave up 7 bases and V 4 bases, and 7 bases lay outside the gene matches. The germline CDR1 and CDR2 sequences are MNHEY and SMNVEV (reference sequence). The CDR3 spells CASSSRQGNQPQHF. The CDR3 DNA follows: TGTGCCAGCAGTTCCCGACAGGGAAACCAGCCCCAGCATTTT.

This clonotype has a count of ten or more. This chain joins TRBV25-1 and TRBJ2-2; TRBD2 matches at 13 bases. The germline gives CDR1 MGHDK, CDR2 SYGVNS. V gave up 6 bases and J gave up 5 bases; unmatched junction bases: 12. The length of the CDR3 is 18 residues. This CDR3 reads CASSETGLAGVETGELFF. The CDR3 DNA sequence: TGTGCCAGCAGCGAAACCGGACTAGCGGGAGTTGAAACCGGGGAGCTGTTTTTT. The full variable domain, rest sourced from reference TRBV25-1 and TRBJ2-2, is EADIYQTPRYLVIGTGKKITLECSQTMGHDKMYWYQQDPGMELHLIHYSYGVNSTEKGDLSSESTVSRIRTEHFPLTLESARPSHTSQYLCASSETGLAGVETGELFFGEGSRLTVL.

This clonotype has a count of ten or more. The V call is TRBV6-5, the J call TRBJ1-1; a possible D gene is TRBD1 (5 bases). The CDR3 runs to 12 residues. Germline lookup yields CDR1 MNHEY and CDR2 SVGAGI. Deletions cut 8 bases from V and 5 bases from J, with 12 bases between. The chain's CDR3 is CASGRAGTEAFF. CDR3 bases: TGTGCCAGCGGCAGGGCGGGGACTGAAGCTTTCTTT.

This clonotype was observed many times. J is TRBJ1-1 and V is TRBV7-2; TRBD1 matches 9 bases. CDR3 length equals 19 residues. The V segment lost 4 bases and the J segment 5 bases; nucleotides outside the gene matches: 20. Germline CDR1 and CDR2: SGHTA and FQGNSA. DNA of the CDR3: TGTGCCAGCAGCTCCCACGGACCGGGACAGGGTGGTGTAGGTACTGAAGCTTTCTTT. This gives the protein CASSSHGPGQGGVGTEAFF.

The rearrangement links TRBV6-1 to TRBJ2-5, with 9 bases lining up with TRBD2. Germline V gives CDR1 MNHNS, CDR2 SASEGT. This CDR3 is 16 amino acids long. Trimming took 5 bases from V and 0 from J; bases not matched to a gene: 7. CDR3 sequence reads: CASSQPGLADQETQYF. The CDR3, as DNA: TGTGCCAGCAGTCAGCCGGGACTAGCAGACCAAGAGACCCAGTACTTC.

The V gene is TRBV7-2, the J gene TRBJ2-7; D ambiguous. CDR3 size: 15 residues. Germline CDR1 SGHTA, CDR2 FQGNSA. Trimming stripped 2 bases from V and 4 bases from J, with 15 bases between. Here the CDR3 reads CASSLSIVGDYEQYF. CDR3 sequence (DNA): TGTGCCAGCAGCTTAAGTATTGTTGGAGATTACGAGCAGTACTTC.

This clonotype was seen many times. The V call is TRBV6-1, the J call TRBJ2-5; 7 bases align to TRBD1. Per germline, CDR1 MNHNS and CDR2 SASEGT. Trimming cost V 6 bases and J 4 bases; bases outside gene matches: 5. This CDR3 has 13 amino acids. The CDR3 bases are TGTGCCAGCAGGCCCGGGACAGTAGAGACCCAGTACTTC. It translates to CASRPGTVETQYF.

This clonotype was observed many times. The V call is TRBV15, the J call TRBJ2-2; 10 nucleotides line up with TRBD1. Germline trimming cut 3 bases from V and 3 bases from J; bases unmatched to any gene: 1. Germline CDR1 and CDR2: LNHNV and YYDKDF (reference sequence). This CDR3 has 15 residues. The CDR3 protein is CATSRGQGYTGELFF. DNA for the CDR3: TGTGCCACCAGCAGGGGACAGGGGTACACCGGGGAGCTGTTTTTT.

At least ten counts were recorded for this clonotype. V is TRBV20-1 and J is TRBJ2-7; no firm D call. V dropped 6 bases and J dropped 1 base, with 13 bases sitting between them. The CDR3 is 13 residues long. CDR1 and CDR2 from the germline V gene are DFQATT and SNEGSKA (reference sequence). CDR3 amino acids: CSARAGPSYEQYF. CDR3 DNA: TGCAGTGCCCGTGCCGGGCCTTCCTACGAGCAGTACTTC.

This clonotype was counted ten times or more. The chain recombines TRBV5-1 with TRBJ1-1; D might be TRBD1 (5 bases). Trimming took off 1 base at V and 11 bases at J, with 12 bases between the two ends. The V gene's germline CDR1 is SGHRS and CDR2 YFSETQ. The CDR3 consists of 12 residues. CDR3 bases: TGCGCCAGCAGCTTGCACGGGACTGGGGCTTTCTTT. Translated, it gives CASSLHGTGAFF.

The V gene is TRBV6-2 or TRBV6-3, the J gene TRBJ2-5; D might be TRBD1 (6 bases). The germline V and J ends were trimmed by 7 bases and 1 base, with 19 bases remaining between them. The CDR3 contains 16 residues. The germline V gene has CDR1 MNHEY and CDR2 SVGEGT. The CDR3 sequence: CASTSLGDRRQETQYF. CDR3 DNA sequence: TGTGCCAGCACCTCTTTGGGTGACAGGCGCCAAGAGACCCAGTACTTC.

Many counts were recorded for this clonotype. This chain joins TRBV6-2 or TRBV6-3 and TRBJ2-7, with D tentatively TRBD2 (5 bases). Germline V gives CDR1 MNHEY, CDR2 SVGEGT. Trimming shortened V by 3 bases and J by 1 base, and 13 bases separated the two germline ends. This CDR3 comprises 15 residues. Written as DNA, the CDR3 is TGTGCCAGCAGTTATTCCGCTAGCAAATCCTACGAGCAGTACTTC. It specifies CASSYSASKSYEQYF.

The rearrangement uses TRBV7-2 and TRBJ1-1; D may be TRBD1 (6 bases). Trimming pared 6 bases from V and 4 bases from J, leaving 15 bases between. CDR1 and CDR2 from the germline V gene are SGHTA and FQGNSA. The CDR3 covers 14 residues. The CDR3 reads CASSVGGAGTEAFF. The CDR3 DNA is TGTGCCAGCAGTGTCGGGGGCGCAGGCACTGAAGCTTTCTTT.